This T cell receptor (beta chain) was captured by sequencing in a study of blood T cell repertoires in COVID-19. Background on the study: Sites across the United States, Italy and Spain contributed samples from acute and convalescent COVID-19. From T cells, B-cell-depleted T cells, or PBMCs came the material, which was cDNA or gDNA.

Authors' analysis steps: For nucleated cells, counts were estimated from reference gene primer amplification. Using immunoSEQ multiplex PCR, the repertoire was profiled, and TCRdb retains in-frame clones only, with some absent. V and J calls plus clone size are reproduced from that table; the DNA served to infer D and trimming. The sample includes about 70,000 clones, about 85% seen only once; the top ten take roughly a third. CDR1 is DFQATT and CDR2 is SNEGSKA in the germline V gene (reference sequence). V shed 3 bases and J 1 base; nucleotides not matched to a gene: 6. The CDR3 is 15 residues long.

This TCR derives from a woman aged 80 or over with active or convalescent COVID-19. The chain has TRBV20-1 and TRBJ1-5, with TRBD1 matching 7 bases. Input material: peripheral blood. The CDR3 region has the DNA TGCAGTGCTAGTAGCCACAGGGGAAGCAATCAGCCCCAGCATTTT. Its translation: CSASSHRGSNQPQHF.